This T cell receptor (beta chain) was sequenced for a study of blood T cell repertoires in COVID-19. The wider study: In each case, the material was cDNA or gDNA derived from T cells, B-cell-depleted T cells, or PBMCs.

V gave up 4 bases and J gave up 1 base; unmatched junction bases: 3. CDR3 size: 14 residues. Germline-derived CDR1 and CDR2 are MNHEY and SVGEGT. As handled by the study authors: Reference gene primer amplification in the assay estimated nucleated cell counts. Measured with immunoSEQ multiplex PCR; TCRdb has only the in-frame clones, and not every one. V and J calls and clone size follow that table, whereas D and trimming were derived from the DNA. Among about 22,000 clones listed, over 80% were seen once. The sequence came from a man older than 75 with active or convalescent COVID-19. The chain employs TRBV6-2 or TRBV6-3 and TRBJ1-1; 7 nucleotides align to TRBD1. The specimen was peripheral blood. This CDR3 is CASSFTGENTEAFF. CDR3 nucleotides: TGTGCCAGCAGTTTTACAGGGGAGAACACTGAAGCTTTCTTT.